This TCR beta chain was profiled in a study of T cell clones after liver transplantation. Comments on this clone: Its antigen is not known.

Study-wide findings and caveats: The donor-reactive repertoire was only partly measurable in two subjects, lacking donor cells.

CD3+CD4+ and CD3+CD8+ cells were FACS-sorted from thawed unstimulated PBMCs. V lost 8 bases to trimming and J lost 0 bases, with 11 bases between them. The CDR3 runs to 13 residues. Germline V lookup: CDR1 MDHEN, CDR2 SYDVKM. Sequenced by immunoSEQ multiplex PCR; TCRdb stores in-frame clones only, minus some. The profile shows around 100,000 clones, 80% to 85% of them singletons. The sample here was CD4+ T cells from blood, taken before liver transplant. The J gene is TRBJ2-7, the V gene TRBV28, with D possibly being TRBD2 (5 bases). The TCR comes from a human donor who received a liver transplant. The CDR3 DNA reads as TGTGCCAGCCGGACTGACGACTCCTACGAGCAGTACTTC. As protein: CASRTDDSYEQYF.